This T cell receptor (beta chain) was sequenced in a study of Graves' ophthalmopathy and Graves' hyperthyroidism. Study conclusions and caveats: Blood samples also showed most expanded thyroid clonotypes exceeding 0.001 frequency. Sensitivity reached 85% to 90% and specificity 81.08% for a 13-signature model separating ophthalmopathy from stable hyperthyroidism. Its predictions of ophthalmopathy progression gave the model over 65% sensitivity and approximately 72% specificity.

Trimming cost V 2 bases and J 12 bases, with 11 bases left between them. This CDR3 contains 13 residues. From germline, CDR1 is MRHNA and CDR2 SNTAGT. This clonotype showed up many times. Its antigen is as yet unknown. TCR beta CDR3 regions were amplified from RNA transcripts. HTBI primers were used in a first-round RT-PCR, which preceded a second-round multiplex PCR. TCRdb reprocessed the multiplex PCR reads with MiXCR, giving one entry per CDR3 protein. Of roughly 380,000 distinct CDR3 sequences detected, 15% appear once; the ten largest clones hold about 7%. By definition, stable hyperthyroidism involved no ophthalmopathy within 18 months of follow-up.

The chain employs TRBV6-4 and TRBJ1-6; D not resolved. Material for sequencing was peripheral blood. The clonotype originates from a woman between 18 and 30 years old with stable Graves' hyperthyroidism. CDR3 sequence (DNA): TGTGCCAGCAGTGACAACGAACGGGGACCCCTCCACTTT. Protein product: CASSDNERGPLHF.